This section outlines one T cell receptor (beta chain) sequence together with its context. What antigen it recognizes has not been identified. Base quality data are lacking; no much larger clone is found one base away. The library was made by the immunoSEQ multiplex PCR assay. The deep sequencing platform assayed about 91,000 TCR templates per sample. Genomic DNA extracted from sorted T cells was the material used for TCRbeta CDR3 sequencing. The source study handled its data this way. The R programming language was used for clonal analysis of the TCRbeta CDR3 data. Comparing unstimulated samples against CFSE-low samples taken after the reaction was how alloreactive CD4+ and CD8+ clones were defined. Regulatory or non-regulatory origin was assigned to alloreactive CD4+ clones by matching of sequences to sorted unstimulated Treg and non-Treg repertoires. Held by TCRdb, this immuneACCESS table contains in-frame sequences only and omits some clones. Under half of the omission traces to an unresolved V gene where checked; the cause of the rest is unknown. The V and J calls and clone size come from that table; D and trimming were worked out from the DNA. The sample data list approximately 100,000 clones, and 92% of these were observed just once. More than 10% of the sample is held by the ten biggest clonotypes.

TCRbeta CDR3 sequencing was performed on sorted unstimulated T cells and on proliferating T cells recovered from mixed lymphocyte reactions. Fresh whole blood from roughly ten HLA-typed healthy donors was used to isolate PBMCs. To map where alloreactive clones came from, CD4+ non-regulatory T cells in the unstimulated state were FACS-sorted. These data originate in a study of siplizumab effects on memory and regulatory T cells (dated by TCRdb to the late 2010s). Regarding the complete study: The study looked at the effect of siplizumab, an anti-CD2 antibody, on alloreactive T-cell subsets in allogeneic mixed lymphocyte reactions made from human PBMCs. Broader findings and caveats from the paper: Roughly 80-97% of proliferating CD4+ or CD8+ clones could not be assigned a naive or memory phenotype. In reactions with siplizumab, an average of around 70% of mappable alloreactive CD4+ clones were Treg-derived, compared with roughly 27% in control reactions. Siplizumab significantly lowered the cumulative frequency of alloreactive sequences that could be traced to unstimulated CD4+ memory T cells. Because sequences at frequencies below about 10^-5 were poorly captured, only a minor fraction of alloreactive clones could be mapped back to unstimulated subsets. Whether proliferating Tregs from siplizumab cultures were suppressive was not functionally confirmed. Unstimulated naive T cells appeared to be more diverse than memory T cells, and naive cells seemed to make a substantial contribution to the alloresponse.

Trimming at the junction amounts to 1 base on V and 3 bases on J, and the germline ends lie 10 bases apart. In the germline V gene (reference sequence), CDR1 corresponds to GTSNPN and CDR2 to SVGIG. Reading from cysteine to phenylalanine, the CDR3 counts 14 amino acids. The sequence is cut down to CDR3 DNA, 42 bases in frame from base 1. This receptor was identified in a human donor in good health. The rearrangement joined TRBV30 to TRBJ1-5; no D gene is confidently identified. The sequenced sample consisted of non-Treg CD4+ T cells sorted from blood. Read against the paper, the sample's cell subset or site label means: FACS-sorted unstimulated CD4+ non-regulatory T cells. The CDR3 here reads CAWSERGYNQPQHF. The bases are TGTGCCTGGAGTGAACGGGGATACAATCAGCCCCAGCATTTT.